The 19 T cell receptor beta chains below all came from one sample that was sequenced in a study of T cells after yellow fever vaccination. MiXCR, applied by TCRdb to the 5' RACE reads, yields one record per CDR3 protein. The sample lists 350,000 to 450,000 distinct CDR3 sequences, 18% occurring once. The sequenced sample was PBMCs, obtained before the yellow fever booster vaccination. The origin of the receptors is a man aged 18 to 35 who received the YFV17D yellow fever vaccine.

The chain links TRBV12-3 or TRBV12-4 to TRBJ1-2; 8 bases are shared with TRBD1. Trimming removed 5 bases from V and 5 bases from J; junction bases left unmatched: 7. This CDR3 comprises 14 residues. Written as DNA, the CDR3 is TGTGCCAGCAGTCCCAGGACAGGGCAATATGGCTACACCTTC. This gives the protein CASSPRTGQYGYTF.

The V gene is TRBV15, the J gene TRBJ2-4; a possible D gene is TRBD2 (5 bases). V shed 4 bases and J shed 3 bases, with 19 bases lying between them. CDR3 length: 17 residues. Germline V lookup: CDR1 LNHNV, CDR2 YYDKDF (reference sequence). CDR3 coding DNA: TGTGCCACCAGCAATAGTATTGGAGGTATCGACAAAAACATTCAGTACTTC. Translated: CATSNSIGGIDKNIQYF.

This chain joins TRBV7-3 and TRBJ2-3; 10 nucleotides match TRBD2. V dropped 4 bases and J dropped 1; count of bases not matched to a gene: 17. Germline-derived CDR1 and CDR2 are SGHTA and FQGTGA. The CDR3 extends over 20 amino acids. The CDR3 loop reads CASSSLGNSGGARGTDTQYF. CDR3 DNA sequence: TGTGCCAGCAGCTCCCTGGGAAACAGCGGGGGGGCTCGGGGCACAGATACGCAGTATTTT.

This chain links TRBV7-2 with TRBJ1-2; D possibly corresponds to TRBD1 (6 bases). This CDR3 is built from 13 residues. CDR1 and CDR2 from the germline V gene are SGHTA and FQGNSA. The V end was cut by 10 bases, the J end by 0 bases, with 12 bases between. The CDR3 protein is CAIPDSTNYGYTF. For the CDR3, the DNA is TGTGCCATCCCGGACAGTACTAACTATGGCTACACCTTC.

The chain combines TRBV7-2 with TRBJ2-7; D is perhaps TRBD1 (5 bases). The CDR3 sequence is 13 residues long. Deletions cut 5 bases from V and 3 bases from J, with 11 bases between. Germline V gives CDR1 SGHTA, CDR2 FQGNSA. CDR3 DNA sequence: TGTGCCAGCAGCCACGGACACCTCTACGAGCAGTACGTC. It translates to CASSHGHLYEQYV.

In its sample, this clonotype was seen a few times. V gene TRBV27 combines with J gene TRBJ1-5, with 10 bases fitting TRBD1. The length of the CDR3 is 15 residues. V lost 5 bases and J lost 6; bases outside the gene matches: 7. Germline-derived CDR1 and CDR2 are MNHEY and SMNVEV (reference sequence). The CDR3 sequence is CASSRGQGTGQPQHF. The CDR3, as DNA: TGTGCCAGCAGTCGGGGACAGGGGACGGGTCAGCCCCAGCATTTT.

The chain combines TRBV7-9 with TRBJ1-6; D is undetermined. Germline V lookup: CDR1 SEHNR, CDR2 FQNEAQ (reference sequence). V was shortened by 3 bases and J by 6 bases, with 9 bases between the two germline ends. The CDR3 consists of 14 residues. CDR3: CASSFLLSNSPLHF. DNA for the CDR3: TGTGCCAGCAGCTTTTTGTTGAGTAATTCACCCCTCCACTTT.

In the case of this clonotype: Relative to the germline gene, one junction end is altered; a read error may explain this. V and J are TRBV7-2 and TRBJ1-5; 10 bases match TRBD1. Germline CDR1 reads SGHTA; CDR2 reads FQGNSA. The CDR3 runs to 16 residues. CDR3 sequence: CASSTGGPTTNQHQHF. In DNA form, the CDR3 reads TGTGCCAGTTCGACAGGGGGCCCAACTACCAATCAGCACCAGCATTTT.

The chain has TRBV7-7 and TRBJ2-5; unclear D gene. In germline, CDR1 is SSHAT, CDR2 FNYEAQ (reference sequence). The V gene lost 3 bases and the J gene lost 5 bases, with 13 bases spanning the gap. The CDR3 sequence is 14 residues long. The CDR3 loop reads CASSLAPYGETQYF. The CDR3 DNA reads TGTGCCAGCAGCTTGGCCCCTTATGGGGAGACCCAGTACTTC.

The CDR3 bases are TGTGCCAGCAGTCGACAGGGATTGGCAGATACGCAGTATTTT. As protein: CASSRQGLADTQYF. The rearrangement joins TRBV6-4 to TRBJ2-3, with 7 bases aligning to TRBD1. The V segment lost 5 bases and the J segment 4 bases; nucleotides outside the gene matches: 6. Germline V gives CDR1 MRHNA, CDR2 SNTAGT. The CDR3 consists of 14 residues.

The chain recombines TRBV7-3 with TRBJ2-6; possible D gene TRBD2, 5 bases. V was shortened by 5 bases and J by 1 base, with 9 bases between the two germline ends. From germline, CDR1 is SGHTA and CDR2 FQGTGA. The CDR3 loop spans 15 amino acids. The CDR3 region is CASSTTGSGANVLTF. For the CDR3, the DNA is TGTGCCAGCAGCACGACGGGGTCTGGGGCCAACGTCCTGACTTTC.

This clonotype was seen a handful of times. The V call is TRBV27, the J call TRBJ2-7, with a tentative D call TRBD1 (8 bases). Trimming pared 4 bases from V and 2 bases from J, leaving 12 bases between. Germline V gene data show CDR1 as MNHEY and CDR2 as SMNVEV (reference sequence). The CDR3 contains 14 residues. CDR3 nucleotides: TGTGCCAGCAGTTCTACAGGGGGGGCCTACGAGCAGTACTTC. Encoded protein: CASSSTGGAYEQYF.

DNA for the CDR3: TGCGCCAGCAGCTTGGATCGGGGGACAGGGGGAATCCGGGGATATGCAGATACGCAGTATTTT. Amino acid sequence: CASSLDRGTGGIRGYADTQYF. This sequence joins TRBV5-1 and TRBJ2-3; 11 positions match TRBD1. V was pared by 0 bases and J by 4 bases, with 19 bases of the junction left unmatched. Germline CDR1 reads SGHRS; CDR2 reads YFSETQ. The CDR3 spans 21 residues. Full variable domain (rest looked up from reference TRBV5-1 and TRBJ2-3): KAGVTQTPRYLIKTRGQQVTLSCSPISGHRSVSWYQQTPGQGLQFLFEYFSETQRNKGNFPGRFSGRQFSNSRSEMNVSTLELGDSALYLCASSLDRGTGGIRGYADTQYFGPGTRLTVL.

V and J are TRBV7-6 and TRBJ2-3; 10 positions agree with TRBD1. CDR3 length: 15 amino acids. The germline V gene has CDR1 SGHVS and CDR2 FNYEAQ. V lost 3 bases and J lost 2; bases outside the gene matches: 2. In DNA, the CDR3 is TGTGCCAGCAGCTTGGGACAGGGGCACACAGATACGCAGTATTTT. Encoded protein: CASSLGQGHTDTQYF.

The rearrangement uses TRBV5-6 and TRBJ2-2, with TRBD1 as a possible D gene (6 bases). CDR1 is SGHDT and CDR2 is YYEEEE in the germline V gene. The CDR3 spans 15 residues. V was cut by 0 bases and J by 1 base, with 7 bases left in between. The CDR3 bases are TGTGCCAGCAGCTTGGGCAGGGGGAACACCGGGGAGCTGTTTTTT. It specifies CASSLGRGNTGELFF.

Many counts were recorded for this clonotype. This sequence joins TRBV14 and TRBJ2-1; D perhaps matches TRBD2 (6 bases). The CDR3 runs 14 residues. Trimming stripped 6 bases from V and 9 bases from J, with 18 bases between. CDR1 is SGHDN, CDR2 FVKESK, per germline. This CDR3 reads CASSSGEGYGEQFF. The CDR3 DNA reads TGTGCCAGCAGTTCGGGAGAAGGGTACGGTGAGCAGTTCTTC.

This clonotype was found a few times. The rearrangement links TRBV9 to TRBJ1-2; no definite D call. The CDR3 covers 13 residues. CDR1 is SGDLS, CDR2 YYNGEE, per germline. V was trimmed by 3 bases and J by 6 bases, leaving 12 bases between them. The CDR3 is CASSGSGVHGYTF. The CDR3 bases are TGTGCCAGCAGCGGAAGTGGGGTCCATGGCTACACCTTC.

This clonotype was counted ten times or more. The J gene is TRBJ1-5, the V gene TRBV6-5, with TRBD1 matching over 7 bases. V trimming: 6 bases; J trimming: 0 bases; junction bases outside the gene matches: 8. Germline V gene data show CDR1 as MNHEY and CDR2 as SVGAGI. This CDR3 comprises 16 residues. CDR3 DNA: TGTGCCAGCAGCGGGGGGACAGCCGATAGCAATCAGCCCCAGCATTTT. Its translation: CASSGGTADSNQPQHF.

This chain uses TRBV6-5 with TRBJ2-2, with D possibly TRBD2 on 6 matching bases. The V gene lost 4 bases and the J gene lost 5 bases, with 14 bases spanning the gap. The CDR3 spans 15 residues. Germline CDR1 reads MNHEY; CDR2 reads SVGAGI. CDR3 coding DNA: TGTGCCAGCAGTTCTCCGGGGGAACGAACCGGGGAGCTGTTTTTT. Its translation is CASSSPGERTGELFF.